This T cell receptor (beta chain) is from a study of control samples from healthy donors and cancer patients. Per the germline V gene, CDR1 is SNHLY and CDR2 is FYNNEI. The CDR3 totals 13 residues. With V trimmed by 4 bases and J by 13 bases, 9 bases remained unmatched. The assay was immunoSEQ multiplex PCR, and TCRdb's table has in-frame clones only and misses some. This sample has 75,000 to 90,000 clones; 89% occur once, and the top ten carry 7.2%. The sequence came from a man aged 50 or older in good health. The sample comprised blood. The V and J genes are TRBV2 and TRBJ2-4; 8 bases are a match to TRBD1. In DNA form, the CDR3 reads TGTGCCAGCAGTGTGGGGACCGCAGGGGGCCAGTACTTC. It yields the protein CASSVGTAGGQYF.